Sequencing of this T cell receptor beta chain was carried out in a study of T cell changes during pregnancy in multiple sclerosis. Produced via immunoSEQ multiplex PCR; TCRdb's table is partial and in-frame only. The repertoire includes 20,000 to 25,000 clones, around 93% of them detected once, and approximately 7% sits in the top ten. V lost 4 bases to trimming and J lost 7 bases, with 17 bases between them. CDR1 and CDR2 from the germline V gene are MNHEY and SMNVEV (reference sequence). This CDR3 is built from 14 residues. This sequence originates from a female donor with multiple sclerosis, enrolled in a pregnancy study. The rearrangement joins TRBV27 to TRBJ2-7; perhaps TRBD2 as D (6 bases). Sample: CD8+ T cells from peripheral blood mononuclear cells, taken in the third trimester of pregnancy. CDR3 region: CASSSGLPYWEQYF. CDR3 nucleotide sequence: TGTGCCAGCAGTTCGGGACTGCCTTATTGGGAGCAGTACTTC.